A single sample gave rise to the 8 T cell receptor beta chains below, sequenced in a study of T cells in Graves' hyperthyroidism and ophthalmopathy. RNA transcripts served as the template for amplifying TCR beta CDR3 regions. Primed by the HTBI set, a first-round RT-PCR was run on the TCR CDR3. TCRdb analysed the multiplex PCR reads with MiXCR anew, one entry per CDR3 protein. Among over 700,000 distinct CDR3 sequences listed, over 35% were seen once. Sequenced sample: blood. The receptors originated from a woman between 35 and 50 years old with Graves' hyperthyroidism.

J is TRBJ2-7 and V is TRBV29-1, with D maybe TRBD2 (5 bases). Germline CDR1 and CDR2: SQVTM and ANQGSEA. The CDR3 extends over 15 amino acids. V was trimmed by 0 bases and J by 5 bases, leaving 17 bases between them. The CDR3 loop is CSVEDSASLPDEQYF. The CDR3 region has the DNA TGCAGCGTTGAAGATTCCGCTAGCTTGCCCGACGAGCAGTACTTC.

The table lists this clonotype with many counts. The chain combines TRBV13 with TRBJ2-5; 10 bases are shared with TRBD2. The CDR3 length is 14 residues. From germline, CDR1 is PRHDT and CDR2 FYEKMQ (reference sequence). J lost 5 bases, V lost 4 bases, and 4 bases had no gene match. CDR3 DNA sequence: TGTGCCAGCAGCTCTAGCGGGGGCAGGGAGACCCAGTACTTC. Its protein is CASSSSGGRETQYF.

A remark on this clonotype: A junction boundary mismatches the germline segment, possibly from a read error. CDR3 sequence: CASRRDWDAETRYF. The CDR3 nucleotides read TGTGCCAGCAGGCGGGACTGGGACGCGGAGACCCGGTACTTC. The gene calls are TRBV10-3 and TRBJ2-5, with TRBD2 as a possible D gene (6 bases). CDR1 is ENHRY, CDR2 SYGVKD, per germline. CDR3 length: 14 residues.

This chain links TRBV15 with TRBJ2-1; D is unclear. This CDR3 region has 15 residues. V was shortened by 5 bases and J by 0 bases, with 11 bases between the two germline ends. The V gene's germline CDR1 is LNHNV and CDR2 YYDKDF (reference sequence). CDR3 bases: TGTGCCACCAGCCCACAGCTGAGCTCCTACAATGAGCAGTTCTTC. Its translation: CATSPQLSSYNEQFF.

This clonotype was observed a few times. The chain links TRBV5-1 to TRBJ2-2; weak D call: TRBD2 (6 bases). The germline V gene has CDR1 SGHRS and CDR2 YFSETQ. This CDR3 has 17 residues. Trimming pared 1 base from V and 0 bases from J, leaving 13 bases between. DNA for the CDR3: TGCGCCAGCAGCTTGAGTGGGGGGTCTACGAACACCGGGGAGCTGTTTTTT. This codes for CASSLSGGSTNTGELFF.

The J gene is TRBJ1-6, the V gene TRBV6-6, with 9 bases fitting TRBD1. Germline trimming cut 5 bases from V and 10 bases from J; bases unmatched to any gene: 3. The CDR3 has 13 residues. Germline lookup yields CDR1 MNHNY and CDR2 SVGAGI (reference sequence). The CDR3 nucleotides are TGTGCCAGCAGTAAACAGGGGGCGTCACCCCTCCACTTT. Translation: CASSKQGASPLHF.

This clonotype was counted ten times or more. J is TRBJ2-7 and V is TRBV12-3 or TRBV12-4; D is ambiguous. V lost 5 bases and J 0 bases, leaving 11 bases between the germline ends. The CDR3 runs to 14 residues. The CDR3 sequence: CASSPQQASYEQYF. DNA of the CDR3: TGTGCCAGCAGTCCACAGCAAGCCTCCTACGAGCAGTACTTC.

This clonotype was observed at least ten times. This rearrangement joins TRBV12-3 or TRBV12-4 to TRBJ1-5, with D tentatively TRBD1 (5 bases). Trimming left V 6 bases short and J 6 bases short, with 15 bases between. This CDR3 is 14 amino acids long. The CDR3 here is CASSLGPNSQPQHF. CDR3 nucleotide sequence: TGTGCCAGCAGCCTGGGGCCCAATAGTCAGCCCCAGCATTTT.